The rows below give T cell receptor beta chains drawn from one sample of a study of blood T cell repertoires in COVID-19. Data came from immunoSEQ multiplex PCR; TCRdb stores just in-frame clones and leaves some out. The sample yields fewer than 250,000 clones, around 90% seen once. The source material was peripheral blood. These receptors all stem from a man in his 70s with acute or convalescent COVID-19. Both conserved end residues are part of each CDR3. D genes are given only for firm matches. Clone size is shown for a subset of rows, as once, few, many or a class of expanded clone.

CDR3nt	CDR3aa	v_gene	abundance	j_gene	d_gene
TGTGCCAGCAGCTTGACGGGATCAGAGACCCAGTACTTC	CASSLTGSETQYF	TRBV7-9	.	TRBJ2-5	.
TGTGCCTGGAAACTAGCGGGAGGCACAGATACGCAGTATTTT	CAWKLAGGTDTQYF	TRBV30	few	TRBJ2-3	TRBD2
TGTGCCAGCATAGGACTAGCGGGAGCTGAGCAGTTCTTC	CASIGLAGAEQFF	TRBV6-5	few	TRBJ2-1	TRBD2
TGCGCCAGCAGCTTGGCCTCGGGTAATAATTCACCCCTCCACTTT	CASSLASGNNSPLHF	TRBV5-1	.	TRBJ1-6	.
TGTGCCAGCTCACCCCCCGGGACAGGGGGCTACAATGAGCAGTTCTTC	CASSPPGTGGYNEQFF	TRBV18	.	TRBJ2-1	TRBD1
TGCGCCAGCAGCTTTCAGGGGGCGAGTGAGCAGTACTTC	CASSFQGASEQYF	TRBV5-1	once	TRBJ2-7	TRBD1
TGTGCCACCAGCCCCGGACAGGGGGCTACCACAGATACGCAGTATTTT	CATSPGQGATTDTQYF	TRBV15	few	TRBJ2-3	TRBD1
TGCAGCCCCCCGGGCTATGGCTACACCTTC	CSPPGYGYTF	TRBV20-1	.	TRBJ1-2	.
TGTGCCAGCGCAGGGGGCGCGAACTATGGCTACACCTTC	CASAGGANYGYTF	TRBV12-3/TRBV12-4	.	TRBJ1-2	TRBD1
TGTGCCAGCAGTCCGCCTGACAGAAAAGCTTTCTTT	CASSPPDRKAFF	TRBV12-3/TRBV12-4	.	TRBJ1-1	.
TGTGCCAGCACCTCCAAGGGTCCGGACAGCTATAATTCACCCCTCCACTTT	CASTSKGPDSYNSPLHF	TRBV5-4	.	TRBJ1-6	.
TGTGCCAGCAGTCGCGGGACAGCTTCTGAAGCTTTCTTT	CASSRGTASEAFF	TRBV12-3/TRBV12-4	.	TRBJ1-1	TRBD1
TGTGCCAGCAGTTACTCGCAGGGGGTTTATGGCTACACCTTC	CASSYSQGVYGYTF	TRBV6-2/TRBV6-3	.	TRBJ1-2	TRBD1
TGTGCCAGCACCCTTTCAACTAGCGGGAGTAAGACCCAGTACTTC	CASTLSTSGSKTQYF	TRBV5-4	.	TRBJ2-5	TRBD2
TGTGCCAGTAGTGGCGTAGCGGGAGGGGAAGAGACCCAGTACTTC	CASSGVAGGEETQYF	TRBV19	.	TRBJ2-5	TRBD2
TGTGCCAGCAGCCGCCGGGGACTAGCGGGATCCTACGAGCAGTACTTC	CASSRRGLAGSYEQYF	TRBV7-2	.	TRBJ2-7	TRBD2
TGCGCCAGCAGCACCGGGACTAGCGGGACAGAGACCCAGTACTTC	CASSTGTSGTETQYF	TRBV5-1	once	TRBJ2-5	TRBD2
TGTGCCAGCTCAACCGGGACAGGGGGCGAGCAGTACTTC	CASSTGTGGEQYF	TRBV18	.	TRBJ2-7	TRBD1
TGTGCCAGCAGTTCCTTTGGGACAGGGGGGTCCGAAGCTTTCTTT	CASSSFGTGGSEAFF	TRBV6-6	.	TRBJ1-1	TRBD1
TGTGCCAGCAGGGGGACTAGCGGGAGTAATGAGCAGTTCTTC	CASRGTSGSNEQFF	TRBV2	.	TRBJ2-1	TRBD2
TGTGCCAGCAGCTTAAACGACAGGGGCAACTATGGCTACACCTTC	CASSLNDRGNYGYTF	TRBV7-6	.	TRBJ1-2	TRBD1
TGTGCCAGCTCACAGGGACACCCGGTGGAGCCCCAGCATTTT	CASSQGHPVEPQHF	TRBV18	.	TRBJ1-5	.
TGTGCCAGCTCACCCGGGACTAGCGATCCCAGCACAGATACGCAGTATTTT	CASSPGTSDPSTDTQYF	TRBV18	.	TRBJ2-3	TRBD2
TGTGCCAGCAGCCGTATCACCAGGGTGCGCCAGCCCCAGCATTTT	CASSRITRVRQPQHF	TRBV28	.	TRBJ1-5	.
TGCGCCAGCAGCCCCGGGGGACTCTCGACCTACGAGCAGTACTTC	CASSPGGLSTYEQYF	TRBV5-1	.	TRBJ2-7	.
TGTGCCAGCAGCGCCCAGACTAGCGGGCCATCCTACAATGAGCAGTTCTTC	CASSAQTSGPSYNEQFF	TRBV7-9	.	TRBJ2-1	TRBD2
TGTGCCAGCAGCCTAAAACAGGGTAGCAATCAGCCCCAGCATTTT	CASSLKQGSNQPQHF	TRBV4-2	once	TRBJ1-5	.